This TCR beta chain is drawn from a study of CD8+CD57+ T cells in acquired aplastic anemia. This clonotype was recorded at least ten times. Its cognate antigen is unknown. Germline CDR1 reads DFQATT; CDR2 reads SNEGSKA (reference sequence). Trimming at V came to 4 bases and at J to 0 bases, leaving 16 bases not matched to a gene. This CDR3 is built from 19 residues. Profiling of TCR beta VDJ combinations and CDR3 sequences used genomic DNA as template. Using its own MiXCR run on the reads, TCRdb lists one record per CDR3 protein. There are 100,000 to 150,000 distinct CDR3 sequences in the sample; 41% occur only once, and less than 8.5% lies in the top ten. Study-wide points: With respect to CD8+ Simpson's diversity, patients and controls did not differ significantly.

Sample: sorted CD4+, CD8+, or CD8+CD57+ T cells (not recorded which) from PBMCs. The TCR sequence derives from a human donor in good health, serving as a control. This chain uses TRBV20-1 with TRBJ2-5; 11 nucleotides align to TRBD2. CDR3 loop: CSAISGGAYNRVYQETQYF. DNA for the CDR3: TGCAGTGCTATTAGCGGGGGGGCCTACAACCGGGTGTACCAAGAGACCCAGTACTTC.